Below are 2 T cell receptor beta chains sequenced from a single sample in a study of cytotoxic CD8 clonotypes in ibrutinib-treated CLL. The assay was immunoSEQ multiplex PCR, and TCRdb's table has in-frame clones only and misses some. The sample contains 100,000 to 150,000 clones, 80% to 90% of which appear only once. Sample: PBMCs, taken after 24 months of ibrutinib treatment. These receptors all come from a human donor with chronic lymphocytic leukemia.

V and J are TRBV7-6 and TRBJ2-2; D is unclear. CDR3 length: 16 residues. Germline values: CDR1 SGHVS, CDR2 FNYEAQ. The germline V and J ends were trimmed by 5 bases and 2 bases, with 15 bases remaining between them. CDR3 sequence reads: CASSQLYPPNTGELFF. CDR3 nucleotides: TGTGCCAGCAGCCAACTCTATCCTCCCAACACCGGGGAGCTGTTTTTT.

This chain connects TRBV28 to TRBJ2-5, with 10 bases lining up with TRBD1. Germline V CDR1 and CDR2: MDHEN, SYDVKM. The CDR3 runs 15 residues. Trimming cost V 6 bases and J 5 bases; bases outside gene matches: 9. CDR3 loop: CASSPGQGVSETQYF. CDR3 in DNA: TGTGCCAGCAGCCCAGGACAGGGGGTCTCGGAGACCCAGTACTTC. The variable domain in full, with the rest retrieved from reference TRBV28 and TRBJ2-5, is DVKVTQSSRYLVKRTGEKVFLECVQDMDHENMFWYRQDPGLGLRLIYFSYDVKMKEKGDIPEGYSVSREKKERFSLILESASTNQTSMYLCASSPGQGVSETQYFGPGTRLLVL.